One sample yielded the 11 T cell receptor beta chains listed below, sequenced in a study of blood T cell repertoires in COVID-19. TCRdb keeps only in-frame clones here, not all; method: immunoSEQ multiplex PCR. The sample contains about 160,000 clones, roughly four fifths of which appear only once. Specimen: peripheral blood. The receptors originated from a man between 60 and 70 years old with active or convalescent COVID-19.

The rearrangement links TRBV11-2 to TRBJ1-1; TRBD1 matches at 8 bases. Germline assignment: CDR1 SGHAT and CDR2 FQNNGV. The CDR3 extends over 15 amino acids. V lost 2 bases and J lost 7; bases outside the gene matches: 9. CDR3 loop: CASSLPAGGGIEAFF. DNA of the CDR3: TGTGCCAGCAGCTTACCGGCAGGGGGCGGGATTGAAGCTTTCTTT.

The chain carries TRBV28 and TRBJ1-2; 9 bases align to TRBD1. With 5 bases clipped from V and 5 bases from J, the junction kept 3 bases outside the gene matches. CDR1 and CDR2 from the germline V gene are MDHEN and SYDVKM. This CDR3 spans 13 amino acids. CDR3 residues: CASSPGQGYGYTF. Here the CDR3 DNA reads TGTGCCAGCAGTCCCGGACAGGGGTATGGCTACACCTTC.

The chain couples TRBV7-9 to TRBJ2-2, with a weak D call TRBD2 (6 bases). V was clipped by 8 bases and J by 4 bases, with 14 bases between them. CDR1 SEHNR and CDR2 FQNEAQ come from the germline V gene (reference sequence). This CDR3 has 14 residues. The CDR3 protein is CASGRTGGTGELFF. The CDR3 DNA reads TGTGCCAGCGGCCGGACCGGGGGCACCGGGGAGCTGTTTTTT.

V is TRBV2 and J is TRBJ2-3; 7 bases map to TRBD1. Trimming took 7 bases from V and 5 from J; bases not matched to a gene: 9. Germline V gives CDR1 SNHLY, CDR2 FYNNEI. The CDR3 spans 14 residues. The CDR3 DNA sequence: TGTGCCAGCACAGAGAGGGGGCCGGGAGATACGCAGTATTTT. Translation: CASTERGPGDTQYF.

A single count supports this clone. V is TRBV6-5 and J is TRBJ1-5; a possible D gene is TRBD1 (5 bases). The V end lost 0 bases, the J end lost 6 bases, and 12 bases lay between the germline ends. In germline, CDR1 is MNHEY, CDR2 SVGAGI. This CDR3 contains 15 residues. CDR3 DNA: TGTGCCAGCAGTTACTCGACTGGGGGGGGTCAGCCCCAGCATTTT. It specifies CASSYSTGGGQPQHF.

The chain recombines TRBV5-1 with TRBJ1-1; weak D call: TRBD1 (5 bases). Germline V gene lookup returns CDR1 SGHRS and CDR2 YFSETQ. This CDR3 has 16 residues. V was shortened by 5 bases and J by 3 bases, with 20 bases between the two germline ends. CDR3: CASSGGAPFLDTEAFF. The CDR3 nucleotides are TGCGCCAGCAGTGGAGGGGCGCCCTTCTTGGACACTGAAGCTTTCTTT.

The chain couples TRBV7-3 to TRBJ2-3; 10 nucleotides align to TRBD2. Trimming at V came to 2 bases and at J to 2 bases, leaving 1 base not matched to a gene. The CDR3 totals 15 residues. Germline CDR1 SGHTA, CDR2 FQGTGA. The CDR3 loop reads CASSLLAGATDTQYF. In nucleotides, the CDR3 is TGTGCCAGCAGCTTACTAGCGGGGGCCACAGATACGCAGTATTTT.

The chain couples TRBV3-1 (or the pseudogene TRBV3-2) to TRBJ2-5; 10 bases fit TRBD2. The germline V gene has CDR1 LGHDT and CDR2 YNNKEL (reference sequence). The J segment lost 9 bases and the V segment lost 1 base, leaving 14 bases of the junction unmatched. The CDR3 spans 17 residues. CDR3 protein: CASSQVSSGGPGEAQYF. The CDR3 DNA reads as TGTGCCAGCAGCCAAGTTTCTAGCGGGGGCCCGGGGGAGGCCCAGTACTTC.

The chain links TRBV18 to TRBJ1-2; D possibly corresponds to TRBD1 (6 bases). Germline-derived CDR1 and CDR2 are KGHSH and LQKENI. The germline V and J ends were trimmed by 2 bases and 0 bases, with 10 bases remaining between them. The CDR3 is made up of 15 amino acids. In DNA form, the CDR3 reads TGTGCCAGCTCACCATTGGACAGCTCTAACTATGGCTACACCTTC. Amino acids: CASSPLDSSNYGYTF.

DNA for the CDR3: TGTGCCAGCAGTTACTCAGGGACAGGGGGCGCAGGAGGCTACACCTTC. Translated: CASSYSGTGGAGGYTF. J is TRBJ1-2 and V is TRBV6-6, with 12 nucleotides matching TRBD1. The V gene's germline CDR1 is MNHNY and CDR2 SVGAGI (reference sequence). J lost 8 bases, V lost 0 bases, and 7 bases had no gene match. The CDR3 spans 16 residues.

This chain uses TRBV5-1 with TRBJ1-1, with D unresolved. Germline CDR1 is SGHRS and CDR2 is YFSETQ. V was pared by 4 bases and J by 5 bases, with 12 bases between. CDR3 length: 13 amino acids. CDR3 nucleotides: TGCGCCAGCAGCCTCTATCCGAGGACTGAAGCTTTCTTT. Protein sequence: CASSLYPRTEAFF.